Listed here is a single T cell receptor beta chain. The antigen it recognizes is unknown. No base quality values were provided; no much bigger clone lies one nucleotide off. TCRbeta CDR3 regions were amplified from genomic DNA by means of the immunoSEQ Assay, a bias-controlled multiplex PCR. From the authors' description of their analysis: The number of nucleated cells in each sample was estimated from the amplification of reference gene primers within the assay. To quantify the absolute abundance of each unique TCRbeta CDR3 rearrangement, sequence reads were collapsed and filtered. For each sample, productive Simpson clonality was calculated as the square root of Simpson's diversity index across productive rearrangements. TCRdb obtained this table from immuneACCESS and retained in-frame rearrangements with V and J assigned. These tables miss some clones; where compared with another copy, unresolved V genes account for less than half of the shortfall, and the remainder is unexplained. The V and J calls and the clone size are those of that table, but D and trimming were determined from the DNA. The sample table contains approximately 100,000 clones; only one count was recorded for 65% to 90% of them. Of the sample, less than 3% falls within the top ten clones.

The data originate from a study of blood T cell repertoires in COVID-19 (dated by TCRdb to about 2020). About the investigation overall: Samples from collaborators originated in the United States, Italy and Spain and spanned both the acute and convalescent phases of COVID-19. Where available, HLA class I and class II types were taken from metadata supplied by the sample provider and were not determined by assay-based typing. The material from the prospective study consisted of cDNA or gDNA derived from T cells, B-cell-depleted T cells, or PBMCs. Sample metadata almost always included a de-identified subject ID, COVID-19 status, age in years and sex. Subjects who had been exposed to COVID-19, were actively infected with it, or had recovered from it provided the deeply sampled blood TCRbeta repertoires that made up the dataset. A freely available public database, intended as a resource for researchers studying the immune response to SARS-CoV-2, is where the repertoires were released. Samples came from the ongoing ImmuneRACE study (first 160 participants) plus 1,254 subjects from 6 global collaborators. Results the study describes overall, beyond this receptor: The quantity of clinical and demographic metadata differed by source and by participant and was supplied without curation.

The CDR3, cysteine through phenylalanine, is 15 amino acids long. This entry keeps only the CDR3 DNA: 45 bases, framed from base 1. Relative to germline, V is missing 3 bases and J is missing 6 bases, with 9 bases of the junction outside any gene match. According to the germline V gene, CDR1 reads SGDLS and CDR2 reads YYNGEE. In the prospective study, participants were roughly 18 to 90 years old, resided in 20 to 30 geographic areas of the United States, and were enrolled through a virtual design. In the prospective study, cohorts were assigned on the basis of participant-reported clinical history obtained from a screening survey and a study questionnaire. Recovered participants in ImmuneRACE Cohort 3 were defined by two consecutive negative NP/OP PCR tests, clearance by a healthcare professional, or resolution of symptoms. Each participant in the prospective study had whole blood, serum and a nasopharyngeal or oropharyngeal swab collected by mobile phlebotomists. Participants in the prospective study had the option to provide additional blood draws and questionnaires over an approximately two-month period. Blood samples from the prospective study were shipped frozen or at room temperature prior to DNA extraction.

The clonotype was recovered from a woman aged 50 to 60 who had recovered from COVID-19. The sequence joins TRBV9 to TRBJ2-7; 10 junctional bases match TRBD2. Sequencing was done on a sample of PBMCs or T cells enriched from blood (not recorded which). CDR3 sequence: CASSALAGGPFEQYF. Here is the DNA: TGTGCCAGCAGCGCCTTAGCGGGAGGTCCTTTCGAGCAGTACTTC.